The text below deals with one T cell receptor beta chain. This clonotype was observed at least ten times. Its antigen target is currently unknown. Base qualities are missing; no much larger clone stands one base away. This sample stems from a study of T cell repertoires in cytomegalovirus infection (dated by TCRdb to between 2018 and 2020). Concerning the study at large: Donor HLA type was relevant to the analysis, because carriage of CMV infection together with the matching HLA type was indicated by public TCR beta signatures. Overall results and qualifications from the work: In both this cohort and an independent approximately 370-donor cohort, the cumulative frequency of public TCR beta family members distinguished carriers of CMV infection plus the relevant HLA type. The ex vivo response was dominated by HLA-C-restricted CMV-specific TCR beta clonotypes, and the single most frequent clonotype in two of eight donors was supplied by these HLA-C-restricted clonotypes.

TCRdb lists the instrument as Illumina HiSeq 1500. TCRdb reworked the public reads: Q25 trimming with fastp, MiXCR clone assembly, productive beta chains retained. Each entry is one CDR3 protein sequence, shown with its most common DNA and genes. Recorded for this sample are more than 200,000 distinct CDR3 sequences; roughly 10% of them occurred a single time. Over 12% of the sample comes from the top ten. Trimming leaves V shorter by 2 bases and J shorter by 0 bases, with the junction holding 6 bases beyond the gene matches. Taken from cysteine to phenylalanine, the CDR3 has 18 residues. The CDR3 DNA has 54 bases and is translated from base 1. The CDR1 and CDR2 encoded by the germline V gene are SGHTA and FQGNSA.

The clonotype originates from a human donor in good health (CMV status not recorded). Some clones in this sample may be carry-over from other donors' samples. Sequenced input: PBMCs. The rearranged chain carries TRBV7-2 and TRBJ2-2; TRBD2 aligns with 10 central bases. The DNA sequence is TGTGCCAGCAGCTTAAGGGCTACTAGCGGGGCGAACACCGGGGAGCTGTTTTTT. This is translated as CASSLRATSGANTGELFF.